Listed here are 29 T cell receptor beta chains from one sample, sequenced in a study of CXCR3-negative and CXCR3-positive naive CD8 T cells. UMI-labeled 5' RACE yielded the TRB cDNA libraries. From its re-call of the 5' RACE reads, TCRdb lists each CDR3 protein once, without DNA. This table holds around 60,000 distinct CDR3 sequences. Sequenced sample: naive CXCR3- CD8+ T cells from blood. The subset: CD45RO-CCR7+CD27+CD95- naive CD8+ T cells lacking CXCR3 (TNR3-). The receptors here all came from a human donor in good health. Some clones in this sample may be carry-over from other donors' samples.

The chain links TRBV4-3 to TRBJ2-7. The CDR3 is made up of 14 amino acids. Germline CDR1 LGHNA, CDR2 YSLEER. The CDR3 spells CASSQDIDSYEQYF.

The V and J genes are TRBV29-1 and TRBJ2-2; checking the TCRdb D call of TRBD1 is not possible without DNA. Germline V CDR1 and CDR2: SQVTM, ANQGSEA. This CDR3 contains 15 residues. This CDR3 reads CSVEDPDRAPGELFF.

The CDR3 reads CSVEQGLGYEQYF. The J gene is TRBJ2-7, the V gene TRBV29-1; TCRdb calls TRBD1, which cannot be checked without DNA. CDR1 SQVTM and CDR2 ANQGSEA come from the germline V gene. The CDR3 is made up of 13 amino acids.

This rearrangement joins TRBV20-1 to TRBJ2-7; as DNA is missing, the TRBD1 call by TCRdb cannot be tested. Per germline, CDR1 DFQATT and CDR2 SNEGSKA (reference sequence). This CDR3 comprises 14 residues. CDR3 amino acids: CSARDRRQGYEQYF.

The rearrangement joins TRBV4-3 to TRBJ2-7; TCRdb designates TRBD1, a call that cannot be tested without DNA. CDR1 is LGHNA and CDR2 is YSLEER in the germline V gene. The CDR3 extends over 17 amino acids. The CDR3 region is CASSQDGTRDSYYEQYF.

CDR3 region: CASSKAGTPTKNIQYF. The chain has TRBV21-1 and TRBJ2-4; the D call from TCRdb, TRBD1, cannot be confirmed without DNA. TRBV21-1 is labeled a pseudogene. CDR3 length equals 16 residues.

The J gene is TRBJ2-3, the V gene TRBV29-1; the TRBD1 assignment by TCRdb is unverifiable without DNA. Germline V gives CDR1 SQVTM, CDR2 ANQGSEA. This CDR3 comprises 15 residues. The CDR3 sequence: CSVEGGGLSTDTQYF.

The chain employs TRBV13 and TRBJ1-2; with no DNA, the TCRdb D assignment of TRBD1 cannot be verified. Germline V gene sequence: CDR1 PRHDT, CDR2 FYEKMQ (reference sequence). This CDR3 contains 12 residues. The CDR3 region is CASRGQDYGYTF.

This rearrangement joins TRBV28 to TRBJ1-5. CDR1 and CDR2 from the germline V gene are MDHEN and SYDVKM. The CDR3 has 14 amino acids. The CDR3 sequence: CASSFRGGKGPQHF.

This sequence joins TRBV27 and TRBJ1-1; TCRdb's D call, TRBD1, is unchecked because there is no DNA. The CDR3 spans 16 residues. Per germline, CDR1 MNHEY and CDR2 SMNVEV (reference sequence). This CDR3 reads CATSQGTGGEGGEAFF.

This chain's CDR3 is CASGGAVNVAGEQFF. The genes are TRBV7-6 and TRBJ2-1; the TCRdb call, TRBD1, lacks DNA for checking. Germline lookup yields CDR1 SGHVS and CDR2 FNYEAQ. CDR3 length: 15 amino acids.

The CDR3 protein is CASGPPPELAGTYEQYF. The chain joins TRBV7-8 to TRBJ2-7; TCRdb calls TRBD2, which cannot be checked without DNA. This CDR3 contains 17 residues. CDR1 is SGHVS, CDR2 FQNEAQ, per germline. The entire variable domain, with the rest obtained from reference TRBV7-8 and TRBJ2-7, is as follows: GAGVSQSPRYKVAKRGQDVALRCDPISGHVSLFWYQQALGQGPEFLTYFQNEAQLDKSGLPSDRFFAERPEGSVSTLKIQRTQQEDSAVYLCASGPPPELAGTYEQYFGPGTRLTVT.

This chain uses TRBV29-1 with TRBJ2-1; TCRdb names TRBD2, which stays unverified in the absence of DNA. The CDR3 sequence is 14 residues long. Germline-derived CDR1 and CDR2 are SQVTM and ANQGSEA. The chain's CDR3 is CSGNLAGGTGEQFF.

This sequence joins TRBV27 and TRBJ1-2; without DNA, the TCRdb call of TRBD1 cannot be checked. Germline V gene sequence: CDR1 MNHEY, CDR2 SMNVEV (reference sequence). The CDR3 sequence is 15 residues long. The CDR3 loop is CASSSRPDRGSGYTF.

The chain is built from TRBV5-1 and TRBJ2-7. CDR1 is SGHRS, CDR2 YFSETQ, per germline. The CDR3 has 13 amino acids. CDR3 sequence reads: CASSPGISYEQYF.

The rearrangement uses TRBV14 and TRBJ1-1; TCRdb outputs TRBD1, but without DNA this stays unchecked. Germline V gene data show CDR1 as SGHDN and CDR2 as FVKESK. CDR3 length: 15 residues. CDR3 region: CASSQFVTGNTEAFF.

This chain links TRBV7-9 with TRBJ2-3. The germline CDR1 and CDR2 sequences are SEHNR and FQNEAQ (reference sequence). The CDR3 is 15 residues long. This chain's CDR3 is CASSLGTTSTDTQYF.

V and J are TRBV4-2 and TRBJ2-1; TCRdb reports TRBD1, a call that lacks DNA to check it against. The CDR3 covers 14 residues. Germline V gene lookup returns CDR1 LGHNA and CDR2 YNFKEQ. The CDR3 is CASSHLGGTGEQFF.

The chain recombines TRBV12-3 or TRBV12-4 with TRBJ2-3; TCRdb selects TRBD1, and the lack of DNA leaves this call unchecked. The CDR3 is 15 residues long. CDR3 sequence: CASSLAGGAEATQYF.

This rearrangement joins TRBV20-1 to TRBJ1-1. The CDR3 contains 14 residues. The germline CDR1 and CDR2 sequences are DFQATT and SNEGSKA (reference sequence). The CDR3 loop reads CSASNPTIETEAFF.

The chain has TRBV18 and TRBJ2-7. Germline assignment: CDR1 KGHSH and CDR2 LQKENI. CDR3 length equals 15 residues. The CDR3 loop is CASSDRDIGPYEQYF.

The V call is TRBV13, the J call TRBJ2-1. CDR3 size: 13 residues. Germline V CDR1 and CDR2: PRHDT, FYEKMQ (reference sequence). CDR3 loop: CASRVSGDNEQFF.

The V and J genes are TRBV11-2 and TRBJ1-2; checking the TCRdb D call of TRBD1 is not possible without DNA. CDR1 is SGHAT and CDR2 is FQNNGV in the germline V gene. This CDR3 comprises 12 residues. The CDR3 region is CASTNAGDGYTF.

The chain carries TRBV12-3 or TRBV12-4 and TRBJ2-1. The length of the CDR3 is 11 residues. The CDR3 here is CASRLLNEQFF.

V and J are TRBV29-1 and TRBJ2-7; TCRdb names TRBD1, which stays unverified in the absence of DNA. Germline lookup yields CDR1 SQVTM and CDR2 ANQGSEA. This CDR3 comprises 13 residues. The chain's CDR3 is CSGTGHYSYEQYF.

The V and J genes are TRBV29-1 and TRBJ2-7; TCRdb names TRBD1, which stays unverified in the absence of DNA. Germline V CDR1 and CDR2: SQVTM, ANQGSEA. The CDR3 spans 14 residues. The CDR3 is CSALDRDPSHEQYF.

The chain recombines TRBV20-1 with TRBJ2-7; TCRdb returns TRBD2, unconfirmable since there is no DNA. This CDR3 contains 15 residues. Germline CDR1 is DFQATT and CDR2 is SNEGSKA (reference sequence). The CDR3 protein is CSARDRAVSSYEQYF.

V and J are TRBV4-3 and TRBJ2-7. CDR3 length: 14 amino acids. The V gene's germline CDR1 is LGHNA and CDR2 YSLEER. Here the CDR3 reads CASSQGMHAYEQYF.

J is TRBJ2-3 and V is TRBV12-3 or TRBV12-4. This CDR3 is built from 14 residues. The CDR3 is CASSLAPTQDTQYF.